The present entry profiles one T cell receptor beta chain with its context. The CDR3 has 16 amino acids. V was clipped by 6 bases and J by 0 bases, with 12 bases between them. Germline assignment: CDR1 SNHLY and CDR2 FYNNEI. This sample is drawn from a study of blood T cell repertoires in COVID-19. Whole-study context: Spain, Italy and the United States supplied samples that represented acute and convalescent COVID-19. PBMCs, B-cell-depleted T cells, or T cells were the source of the cDNA or gDNA that made up the material.

Study processing details: Amplifying reference gene primers gave estimates of nucleated cell counts. Profiling relied on immunoSEQ multiplex PCR, and the TCRdb table lists in-frame clones only, not all of them. V and J calls and clone size are given by that table; D and trimming were obtained from the DNA. The data show about 220,000 clones, approximately 80% seen once. The TCR originated in a human donor in a cohort sampled during active COVID-19. The chain links TRBV2 to TRBJ1-6, with D maybe TRBD1 (6 bases). The sample was peripheral blood. The CDR3 DNA reads TGTGCCAGCAGCCCAGACAGGAGCTCCTATAATTCACCCCTCCACTTT. Protein: CASSPDRSSYNSPLHF.